This T cell receptor (beta chain) was recovered during a study of CD8+ T cells in alopecia areata. V was pared by 3 bases and J by 7 bases, with 12 bases of the junction left unmatched. Germline V lookup: CDR1 KGHSH, CDR2 LQKENI. The CDR3 totals 17 residues. This clone was observed a handful of times. RNA was isolated and reverse transcribed to cDNA, the sequencing template. The assay was immunoSEQ multiplex PCR, and TCRdb's table has in-frame clones only and misses some. The sample gives 90,000 to 150,000 clones, about 50% of which show up once; 0.46% is in the top ten. Treatment of the sample: oral pan-JAK inhibitor, 5-10 mg twice daily.

The source of this sequence is a human donor with alopecia areata. The sample in question was CD4+ T cells sorted from blood, obtained at week 4, from a patient treated with tofacitinib. The J gene is TRBJ2-5, the V gene TRBV18; the match to TRBD2 covers 12 bases. The CDR3 DNA reads TGTGCCAGCTCACCTTTTCGGACTAGCGGGAAGCTTGTGACCCAGTACTTC. Translated: CASSPFRTSGKLVTQYF.